This TCR beta chain comes out of a study of shared clonotypes between healthy human individuals. Remarks on this clone: The same CDR3 can be traced to other DNA sequences in this sample.

Assay: immunoSEQ multiplex PCR; the TCRdb copy retains only in-frame clones and omits some. The data hold over a million clones, with around 76% observed a single time. V was shortened by 6 bases and J by 4 bases, with 16 bases between the two germline ends. This CDR3 has 16 amino acids. CDR1 is KGHSH and CDR2 is LQKENI in the germline V gene. This rearrangement joins TRBV18 to TRBJ2-6; perhaps TRBD1 as D (6 bases). Specimen: memory CD4+ T cells sorted from blood. Subset of the sample: CD45RA-negative fraction. The origin of this receptor is a man between 18 and 35 years old in good health. The CDR3 region has the DNA TGTGCCAGCTCTCGGTTACAGGGTACAGGGGCCAACGTCCTGACTTTC. Translated, it gives CASSRLQGTGANVLTF. Looking up the rest from reference TRBV18 and TRBJ2-6 gives the full variable domain: NAGVMQNPRHLVRRRGQEARLRCSPMKGHSHVYWYRQLPEEGLKFMVYLQKENIIDESGMPKERFSAEFPKEGPSILRIQQVVRGDSAAYFCASSRLQGTGANVLTFGAGSRLTVL.